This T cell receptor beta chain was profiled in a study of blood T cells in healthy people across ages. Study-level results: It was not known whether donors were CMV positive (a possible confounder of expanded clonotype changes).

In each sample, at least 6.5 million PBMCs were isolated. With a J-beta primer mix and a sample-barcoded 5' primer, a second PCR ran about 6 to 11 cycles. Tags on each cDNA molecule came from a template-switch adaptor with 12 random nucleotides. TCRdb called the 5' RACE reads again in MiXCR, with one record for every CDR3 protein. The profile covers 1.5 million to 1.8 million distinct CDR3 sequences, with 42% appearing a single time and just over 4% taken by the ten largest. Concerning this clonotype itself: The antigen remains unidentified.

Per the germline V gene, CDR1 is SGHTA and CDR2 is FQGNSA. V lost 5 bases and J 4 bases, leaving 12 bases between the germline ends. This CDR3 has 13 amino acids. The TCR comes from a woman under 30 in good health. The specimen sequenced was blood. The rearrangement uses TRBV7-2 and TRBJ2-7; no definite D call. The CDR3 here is CASSRISTYEQYF. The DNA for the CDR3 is TGTGCCAGCAGCCGAATCTCTACTTACGAGCAGTACTTC.